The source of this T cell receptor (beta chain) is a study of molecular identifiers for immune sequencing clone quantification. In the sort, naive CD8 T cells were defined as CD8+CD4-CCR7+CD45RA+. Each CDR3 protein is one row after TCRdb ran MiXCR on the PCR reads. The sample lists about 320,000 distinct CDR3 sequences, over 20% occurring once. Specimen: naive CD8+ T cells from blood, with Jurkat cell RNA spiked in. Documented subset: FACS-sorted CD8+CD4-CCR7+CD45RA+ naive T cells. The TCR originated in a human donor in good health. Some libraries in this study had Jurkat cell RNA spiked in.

The CDR3 reads CASSIGTRFNEQFF. In DNA form, the CDR3 reads TGTGCCAGTAGTATAGGGACTAGATTCAATGAGCAGTTCTTC. The chain couples TRBV19 to TRBJ2-1, with TRBD2 identical over 7 bases. CDR1 is LNHDA, CDR2 SQIVND, per germline (reference sequence). Losses at the gene ends were 1 base for V and 6 bases for J; bases not matched to a gene: 3. This CDR3 region has 14 residues.